This record covers a single T cell receptor (beta chain). Its cognate antigen is unknown. These data are taken from a study of T-cell memory formation after mild COVID-19. About the study: The two donors had largely donor-specific TCR clusters. Overall study results and limits: Day 15 to 85 contractors were CD4/CD8 balanced; later expanders leaned CD4+. Contracting clones localized mainly to CM and EM when CD4+ and mainly to EMRA when CD8+.

The TCR alpha and TCR beta cDNA libraries, bearing sample barcodes and UMIs, were generated by 5'RACE using constant-segment primers. TCRdb independently ran MiXCR on the 5' RACE reads; one entry per CDR3 protein. The table shows about 430,000 distinct CDR3 sequences, with 24% occurring only once. There are 11 residues in the CDR3. Trimming removed 2 bases from V and 17 bases from J, with 10 bases in between. Looked up from germline, CDR1 is SNHLY and CDR2 is FYNNEI. The sequencing sample was made of PBMCs or a T cell subset sorted from them (not recorded which). The genes are TRBV2 and TRBJ1-6, with unresolved D. This sequence originates from an adult woman who had mild COVID-19 (a few samples of this study predate the infection). Cell type and time point are not known. In DNA form, the CDR3 reads TGTGCCAGCAGTGAAATGGGAGGAGTCCACTTT. It codes for CASSEMGGVHF.